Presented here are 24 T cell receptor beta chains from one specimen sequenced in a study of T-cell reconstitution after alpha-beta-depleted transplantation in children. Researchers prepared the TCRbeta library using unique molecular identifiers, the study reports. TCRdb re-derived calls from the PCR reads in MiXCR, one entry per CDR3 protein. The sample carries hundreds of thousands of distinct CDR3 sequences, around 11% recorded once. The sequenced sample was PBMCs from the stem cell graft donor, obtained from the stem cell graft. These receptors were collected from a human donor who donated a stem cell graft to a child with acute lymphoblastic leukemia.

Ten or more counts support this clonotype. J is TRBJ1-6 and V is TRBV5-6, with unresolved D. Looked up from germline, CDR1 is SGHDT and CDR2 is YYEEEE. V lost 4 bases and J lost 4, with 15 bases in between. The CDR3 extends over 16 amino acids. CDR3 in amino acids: CASSHIRLGYNSPLHF. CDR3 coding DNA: TGTGCCAGCAGCCACATTAGGTTGGGGTATAATTCACCCCTCCACTTT. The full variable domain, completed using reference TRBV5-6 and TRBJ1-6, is DAGVTQSPTHLIKTRGQQVTLRCSPKSGHDTVSWYQQALGQGPQFIFQYYEEEERQRGNFPDRFSGHQFPNYSSELNVNALLLGDSALYLCASSHIRLGYNSPLHFGNGTRLTVT.

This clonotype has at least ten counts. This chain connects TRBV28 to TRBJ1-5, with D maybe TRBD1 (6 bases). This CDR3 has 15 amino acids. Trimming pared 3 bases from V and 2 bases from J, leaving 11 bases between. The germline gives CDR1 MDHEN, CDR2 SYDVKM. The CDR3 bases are TGTGCCAGCAGTTTGAGCAGGGGAGGCAATCAGCCCCAGCATTTT. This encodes CASSLSRGGNQPQHF.

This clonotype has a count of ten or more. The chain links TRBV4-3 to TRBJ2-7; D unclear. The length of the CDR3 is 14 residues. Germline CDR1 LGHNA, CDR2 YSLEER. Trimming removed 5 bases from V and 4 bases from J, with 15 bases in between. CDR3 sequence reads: CASSTFSGPYEQYF. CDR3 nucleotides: TGCGCCAGCAGCACTTTCTCAGGTCCGTACGAGCAGTACTTC.

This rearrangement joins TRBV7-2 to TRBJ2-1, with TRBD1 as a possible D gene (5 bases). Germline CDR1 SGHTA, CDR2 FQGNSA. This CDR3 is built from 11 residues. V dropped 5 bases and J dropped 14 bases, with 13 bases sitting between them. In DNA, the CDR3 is TGTGCCAGCAGCCCAGGGTTCCAGGAGTTCTTC. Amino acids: CASSPGFQEFF.

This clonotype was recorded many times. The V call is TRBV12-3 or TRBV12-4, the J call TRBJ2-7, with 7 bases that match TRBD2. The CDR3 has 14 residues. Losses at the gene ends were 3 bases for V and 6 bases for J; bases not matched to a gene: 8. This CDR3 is CASSFRIGEGEQYF. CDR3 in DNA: TGTGCCAGCAGTTTCCGCATCGGGGAGGGCGAGCAGTACTTC.

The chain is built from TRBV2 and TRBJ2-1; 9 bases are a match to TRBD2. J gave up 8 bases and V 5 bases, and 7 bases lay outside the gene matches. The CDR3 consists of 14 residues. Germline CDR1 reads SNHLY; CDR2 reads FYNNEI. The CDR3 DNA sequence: TGTGCCAGCAGTCGGACTAGCGAGGGCGATGAGCAGTTCTTC. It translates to CASSRTSEGDEQFF.

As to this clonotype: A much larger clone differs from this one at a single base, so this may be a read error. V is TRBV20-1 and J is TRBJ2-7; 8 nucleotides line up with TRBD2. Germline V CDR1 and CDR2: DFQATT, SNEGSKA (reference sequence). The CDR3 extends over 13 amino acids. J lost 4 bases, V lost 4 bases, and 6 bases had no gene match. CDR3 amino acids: CSAISGLEYEQYF. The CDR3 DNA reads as TGCAGTGCTATCTCGGGACTAGAATACGAGCAGTACTTC.

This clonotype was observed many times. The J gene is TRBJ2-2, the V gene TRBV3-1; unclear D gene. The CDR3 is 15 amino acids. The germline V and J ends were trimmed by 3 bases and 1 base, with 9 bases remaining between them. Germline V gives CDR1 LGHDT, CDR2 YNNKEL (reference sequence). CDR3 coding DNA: TGTGCCAGCAGCCAGACGACTCTGAACACCGGGGAGCTGTTTTTT. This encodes CASSQTTLNTGELFF. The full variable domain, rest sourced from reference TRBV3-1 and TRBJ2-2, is DTAVSQTPKYLVTQMGNDKSIKCEQNLGHDTMYWYKQDSKKFLKIMFSYNNKELIINETVPNRFSPKSPDKAHLNLHINSLELGDSAVYFCASSQTTLNTGELFFGEGSRLTVL.

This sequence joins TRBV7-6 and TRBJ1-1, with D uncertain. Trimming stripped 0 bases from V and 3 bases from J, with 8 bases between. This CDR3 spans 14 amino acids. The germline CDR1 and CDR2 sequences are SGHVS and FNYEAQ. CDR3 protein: CASSLALADTEAFF. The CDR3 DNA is TGTGCCAGCAGCTTAGCGCTGGCGGACACTGAAGCTTTCTTT. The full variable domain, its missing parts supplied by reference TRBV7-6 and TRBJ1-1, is GAGVSQSPRYKVTKRGQDVALRCDPISGHVSLYWYRQALGQGPEFLTYFNYEAQQDKSGLPNDRFSAERPEGSISTLTIQRTEQRDSAMYRCASSLALADTEAFFGQGTRLTVV.

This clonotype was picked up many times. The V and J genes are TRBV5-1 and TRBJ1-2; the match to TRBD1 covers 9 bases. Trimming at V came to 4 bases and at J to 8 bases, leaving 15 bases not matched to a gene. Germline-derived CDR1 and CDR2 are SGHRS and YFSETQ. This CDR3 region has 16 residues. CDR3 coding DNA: TGCGCCAGCAGCCCCGTAGCCGGGACAGGGAGCGGCGGCTACACCTTC. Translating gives CASSPVAGTGSGGYTF.

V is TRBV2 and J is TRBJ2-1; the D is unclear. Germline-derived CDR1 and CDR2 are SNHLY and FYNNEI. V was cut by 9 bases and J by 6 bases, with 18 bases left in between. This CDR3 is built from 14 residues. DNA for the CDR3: TGTGCCAGTAAGTGGGGAACGGCTGGCAATGAGCAGTTCTTC. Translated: CASKWGTAGNEQFF.

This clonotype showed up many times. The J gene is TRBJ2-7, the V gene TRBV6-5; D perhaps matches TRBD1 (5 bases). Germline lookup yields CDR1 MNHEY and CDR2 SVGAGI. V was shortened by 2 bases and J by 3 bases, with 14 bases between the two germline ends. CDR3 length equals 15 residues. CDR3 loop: CASSYETGQGYEQYF. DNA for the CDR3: TGTGCCAGCAGTTACGAAACTGGGCAGGGCTACGAGCAGTACTTC.

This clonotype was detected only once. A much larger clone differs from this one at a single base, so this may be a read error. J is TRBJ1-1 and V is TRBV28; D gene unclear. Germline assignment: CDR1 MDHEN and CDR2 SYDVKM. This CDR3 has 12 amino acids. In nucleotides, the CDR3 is TGTGCCGGCAGTTCCCTGAACACTGAAGCTTTCTTT. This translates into CAGSSLNTEAFF.

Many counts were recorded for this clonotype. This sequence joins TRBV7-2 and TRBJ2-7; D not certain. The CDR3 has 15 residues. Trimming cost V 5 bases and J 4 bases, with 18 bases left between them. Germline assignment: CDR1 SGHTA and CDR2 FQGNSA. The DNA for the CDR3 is TGTGCCAGCAGCCCAACGACTGGGCCCCATTACGAGCAGTACTTC. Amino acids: CASSPTTGPHYEQYF.

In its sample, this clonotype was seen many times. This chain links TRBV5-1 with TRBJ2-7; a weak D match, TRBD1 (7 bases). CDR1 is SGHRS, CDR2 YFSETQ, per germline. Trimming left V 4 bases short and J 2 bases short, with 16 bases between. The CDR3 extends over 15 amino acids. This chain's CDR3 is CASSRGDSDTYEQYF. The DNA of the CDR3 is TGCGCCAGCAGCCGCGGGGACAGCGATACCTACGAGCAGTACTTC.

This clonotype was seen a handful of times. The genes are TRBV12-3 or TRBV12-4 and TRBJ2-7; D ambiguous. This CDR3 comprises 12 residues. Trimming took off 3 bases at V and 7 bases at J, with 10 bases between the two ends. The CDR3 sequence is CASSLFAREQYF. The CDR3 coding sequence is TGTGCCAGCAGTTTGTTTGCGAGGGAGCAGTACTTC.

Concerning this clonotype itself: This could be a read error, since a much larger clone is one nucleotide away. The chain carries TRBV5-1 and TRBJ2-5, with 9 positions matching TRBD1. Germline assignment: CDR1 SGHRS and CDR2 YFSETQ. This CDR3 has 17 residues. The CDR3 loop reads CASSPGQGSGGREPQYF. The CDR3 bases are TGCGCCAGCAGCCCGGGACAGGGTAGCGGAGGGCGAGAGCCCCAGTACTTC.

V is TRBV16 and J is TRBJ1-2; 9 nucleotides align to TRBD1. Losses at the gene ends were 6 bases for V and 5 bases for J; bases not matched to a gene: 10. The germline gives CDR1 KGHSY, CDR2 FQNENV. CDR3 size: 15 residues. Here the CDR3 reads CASRETQGAEYGYTF. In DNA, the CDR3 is TGTGCCAGCAGAGAAACACAGGGGGCTGAATATGGCTACACCTTC.

The chain's CDR3 is CASSPLYVGLDTQYF. Here the CDR3 DNA reads TGTGCCAGCAGCCCCCTTTATGTCGGACTGGATACGCAGTATTTT. The V and J genes are TRBV5-5 and TRBJ2-3; the D gene is possibly TRBD2 (5 bases). With 4 bases removed from V and 6 bases from J, the gap between germline ends came to 18 bases. CDR1 is SGHKS and CDR2 is YYEKEE in the germline V gene (reference sequence). CDR3 length equals 15 residues.

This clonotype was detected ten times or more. The CDR3 DNA is TGTGCCAGCAGTTACGATGACAGCCCGAACACTGAAGCTTTCTTT. This codes for CASSYDDSPNTEAFF. This sequence joins TRBV7-9 and TRBJ1-1; a possible D gene is TRBD1 (5 bases). The germline V gene has CDR1 SEHNR and CDR2 FQNEAQ (reference sequence). Trimming cost V 6 bases and J 1 base, with 15 bases left between them. CDR3 length: 15 amino acids.

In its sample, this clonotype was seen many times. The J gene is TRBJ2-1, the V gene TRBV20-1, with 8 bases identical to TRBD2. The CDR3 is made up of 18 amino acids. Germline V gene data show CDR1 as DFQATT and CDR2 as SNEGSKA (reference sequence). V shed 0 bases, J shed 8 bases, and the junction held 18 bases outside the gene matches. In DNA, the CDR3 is TGCAGTGCTAGAGATGGGCTAGCGGGCTCCCCCCTCGGCGATGAGCAGTTCTTC. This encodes CSARDGLAGSPLGDEQFF.

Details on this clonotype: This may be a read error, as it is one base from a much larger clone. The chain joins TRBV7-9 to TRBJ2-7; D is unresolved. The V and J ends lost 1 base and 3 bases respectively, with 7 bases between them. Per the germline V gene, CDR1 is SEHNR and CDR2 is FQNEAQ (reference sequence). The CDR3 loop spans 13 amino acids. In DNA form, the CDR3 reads TGTGCCAGCAGCTTAGACGACATCTACGAGCAGTACTTC. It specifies CASSLDDIYEQYF.

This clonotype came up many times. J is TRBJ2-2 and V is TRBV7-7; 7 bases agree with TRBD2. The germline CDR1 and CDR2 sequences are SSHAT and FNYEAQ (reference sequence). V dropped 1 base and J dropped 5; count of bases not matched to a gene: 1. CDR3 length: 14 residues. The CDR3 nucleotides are TGTGCCAGCAGCTTAGAGCGGGGAACCGGGGAGCTGTTTTTT. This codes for CASSLERGTGELFF.

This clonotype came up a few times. The CDR3 here is CASSLLVAGGRDTQYF. In DNA form, the CDR3 reads TGTGCCAGCAGCTTATTGGTAGCGGGGGGACGAGATACGCAGTATTTT. The chain uses TRBV7-2 and TRBJ2-3; 10 bases line up with TRBD2. CDR1 is SGHTA, CDR2 FQGNSA, per germline. With V trimmed by 2 bases and J by 5 bases, 7 bases remained unmatched. The CDR3 consists of 16 residues.